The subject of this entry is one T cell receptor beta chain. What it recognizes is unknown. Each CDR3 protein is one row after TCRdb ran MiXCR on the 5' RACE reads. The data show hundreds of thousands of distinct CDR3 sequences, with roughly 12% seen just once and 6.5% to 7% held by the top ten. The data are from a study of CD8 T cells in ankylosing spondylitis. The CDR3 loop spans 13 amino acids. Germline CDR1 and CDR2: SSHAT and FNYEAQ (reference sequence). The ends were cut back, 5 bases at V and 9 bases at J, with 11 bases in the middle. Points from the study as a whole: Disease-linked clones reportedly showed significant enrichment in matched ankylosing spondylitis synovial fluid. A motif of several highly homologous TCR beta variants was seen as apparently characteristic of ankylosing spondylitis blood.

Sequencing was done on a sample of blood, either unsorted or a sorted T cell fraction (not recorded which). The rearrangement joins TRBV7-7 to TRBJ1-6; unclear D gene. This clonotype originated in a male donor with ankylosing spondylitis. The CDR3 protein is CASSISFGSPLHF. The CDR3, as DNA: TGTGCCAGCAGCATATCTTTCGGTTCACCCCTCCACTTT. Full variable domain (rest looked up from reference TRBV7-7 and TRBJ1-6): GAGVSQSPRYKVTKRGQDVTLRCDPISSHATLYWYQQALGQGPEFLTYFNYEAQPDKSGLPSDRFSAERPEGSISTLTIQRTEQRDSAMYRCASSISFGSPLHFGNGTRLTVT.